This paragraph reports one T cell receptor beta chain. Trimming took 5 bases from V and 3 from J, leaving 14 bases between them. From germline, CDR1 is MDHEN and CDR2 SYDVKM. The CDR3 spans 15 residues. Documented time point: sample taken at primary tumor resection. This sample was taken from a study of spatial heterogeneity in lung cancer. TCRdb processed the 5' RACE reads anew with MiXCR; each CDR3 protein has one entry. The sample shows fewer than 40,000 distinct CDR3 sequences, roughly 8% of them seen only once. The chain uses TRBV28 and TRBJ2-1; TRBD2 is a possible D gene (5 bases). Source: PBMCs, taken at surgery. The TCR originated in a male donor with early-stage non-small cell lung cancer. The CDR3 nucleotides read TGTGCCAGCAGTGCAGCCAGGAGGCTCTACAATGAGCAGTTCTTC. Protein product: CASSAARRLYNEQFF.